This T cell receptor (beta chain) was identified during a study of CD8 T cells in Susac syndrome. Study-wide points: The study conceded that relatively few individuals underwent its TCR sequencing and HLA analysis.

About 0.45 to 1 ug RNA was reverse transcribed with random hexamers. The TCR beta CDR3 was amplified by immunoSEQ multiplex PCR across 54 Vbeta, 13 Jbeta. TCRdb re-called the immunoSEQ multiplex PCR reads with MiXCR, one entry per CDR3 protein. The sample includes 150,000 to 200,000 distinct CDR3 sequences, approximately 94% of them seen just once. On this clonotype itself: Its antigen is undetermined.

This CDR3 comprises 14 residues. V was cut by 10 bases and J by 2 bases, with 17 bases left in between. The germline CDR1 and CDR2 sequences are SGHAT and FQNNGV. TCR beta was sequenced from blood CD8+ and CD4+ T cells. The authors negatively isolated CD8+ and CD4+ T cells and FACS-enriched TEMRA cells. The J gene is TRBJ2-5, the V gene TRBV11-2, with D possibly being TRBD2 (5 bases). Sequenced material: CD4+ T cells from PBMCs. The sequence was collected from a human donor with multiple sclerosis. CDR3 bases: TGTGCCACTAGAGGAGGAGAACATCAAGAGACCCAGTACTTC. Translating gives CATRGGEHQETQYF.